These 23 T cell receptor beta chains share one sample of origin, sequenced in a study of blood T cell repertoires in COVID-19. Libraries were prepared by immunoSEQ multiplex PCR; TCRdb keeps only in-frame clonotypes and omits some of them. The top ten clones hold around 8.6% of a sample with approximately 86,000 clones, nearly 90% of them seen once. The sample taken for sequencing was peripheral blood. All receptors come from a man over 45 with acute or convalescent COVID-19.

The chain has TRBV6-1 and TRBJ1-6; D remains unclear. With 2 bases removed from V and 8 bases from J, the gap between germline ends came to 13 bases. The CDR3 sequence is 15 residues long. The V gene's germline CDR1 is MNHNS and CDR2 SASEGT. This CDR3 is CASSERSSVHSPLHF. The CDR3 DNA is TGTGCCAGCAGTGAAAGGTCCAGCGTGCATTCACCCCTCCACTTT.

CDR3 residues: CASSPSPRAVGASGANVLTF. CDR3 DNA sequence: TGTGCCAGCAGTCCGTCCCCGAGGGCGGTAGGAGCCTCTGGGGCCAACGTCCTGACTTTC. This chain links TRBV6-6 with TRBJ2-6; TRBD2 might be the D (5 bases). The ends were cut back, 5 bases at V and 0 bases at J, with 23 bases in the middle. There are 20 residues in the CDR3. CDR1 and CDR2 (germline): MNHNY, SVGAGI (reference sequence).

The V call is TRBV2, the J call TRBJ2-7, with 9 bases fitting TRBD1. Germline V gene sequence: CDR1 SNHLY, CDR2 FYNNEI. V was pared by 10 bases and J by 5 bases, with 12 bases of the junction left unmatched. The CDR3 spans 14 residues. As DNA, the CDR3 is TGTGCCACCTCACCGCGGGACAGGGTCGACGAGCAGTACTTC. Amino acid sequence: CATSPRDRVDEQYF. Based on the CDR3 plus reference TRBV2 and TRBJ2-7, the full variable domain is EPEVTQTPSHQVTQMGQEVILRCVPISNHLYFYWYRQILGQKVEFLVSFYNNEISEKSEIFDDQFSVERPDGSNFTLKIRSTKLEDSAMYFCATSPRDRVDEQYFGPGTRLTVT.

CDR3 bases: TGTGCCAGCTCACCAGGTGCAGGGCGGCATGAGCAGTTCTTC. Protein product: CASSPGAGRHEQFF. J is TRBJ2-1 and V is TRBV18; possibly TRBD1 for D (5 bases). CDR1 is KGHSH, CDR2 LQKENI, per germline. The CDR3 is made up of 14 amino acids. V gave up 2 bases and J gave up 8 bases, with 13 bases separating them.

The gene calls are TRBV7-2 and TRBJ2-3; the match to TRBD1 covers 8 bases. The J segment lost 7 bases and the V segment lost 0 bases, leaving 9 bases of the junction unmatched. Germline loops: CDR1 SGHTA, CDR2 FQGNSA. The CDR3 is 16 residues long. This CDR3 reads CASSLAWTGHLNTQYF. The CDR3 region has the DNA TGTGCCAGCAGCTTAGCCTGGACAGGGCATCTAAATACGCAGTATTTT.

This chain joins TRBV7-9 and TRBJ1-2; 8 bases are a match to TRBD1. V shed 1 base, J shed 6 bases, and the junction held 4 bases outside the gene matches. This CDR3 is built from 14 residues. CDR1 SEHNR and CDR2 FQNEAQ come from the germline V gene (reference sequence). CDR3 bases: TGTGCCAGCAGCTTAGGCTACAGGGGGGATGGCTACACCTTC. Amino acid sequence: CASSLGYRGDGYTF.

This rearrangement joins TRBV18 to TRBJ1-2; D remains ambiguous. The CDR3 totals 14 residues. Germline V lookup: CDR1 KGHSH, CDR2 LQKENI. The V and J ends lost 3 bases and 3 bases respectively, with 11 bases between them. The CDR3 here is CASSPGWRDYGYTF. The CDR3 nucleotides read TGTGCCAGCTCACCGGGGTGGAGGGACTATGGCTACACCTTC.

This chain connects TRBV2 to TRBJ1-2, with 10 bases aligning to TRBD1. Germline V gives CDR1 SNHLY, CDR2 FYNNEI. The V segment lost 1 base and the J segment 5 bases; nucleotides outside the gene matches: 10. The CDR3 runs to 17 residues. The CDR3 here is CASSEVRGQGREYGYTF. CDR3 in DNA: TGTGCCAGCAGTGAAGTTAGGGGACAGGGGCGAGAATATGGCTACACCTTC.

This sequence joins TRBV5-6 and TRBJ1-2, with D tentatively TRBD1 (6 bases). Germline CDR1 SGHDT, CDR2 YYEEEE. The V gene lost 0 bases and the J gene lost 4 bases, with 13 bases spanning the gap. CDR3 length equals 15 residues. CDR3 loop: CASSLGQAGFYGYTF. Written as DNA, the CDR3 is TGTGCCAGCAGCTTGGGACAGGCTGGATTCTATGGCTACACCTTC.

The J gene is TRBJ2-1, the V gene TRBV2; D may be TRBD1 (5 bases). CDR3 length: 12 amino acids. Trimming pared 7 bases from V and 7 bases from J, leaving 11 bases between. CDR1 SNHLY and CDR2 FYNNEI come from the germline V gene. The CDR3, as DNA: TGTGCCAGCATAGGGGCAAAGAATGAGCAGTTCTTC. Translating it yields CASIGAKNEQFF.

The chain carries TRBV5-1 and TRBJ2-3; 10 bases are a match to TRBD1. With 4 bases clipped from V and 4 bases from J, the junction kept 6 bases outside the gene matches. CDR1 and CDR2 (germline): SGHRS, YFSETQ. This CDR3 comprises 15 residues. The CDR3 DNA reads as TGCGCCAGCAGCACACGAGGACAGGGGGCAGATACGCAGTATTTT. Its protein is CASSTRGQGADTQYF.

V usage is TRBV5-4 and J usage is TRBJ2-1; 11 nucleotides align to TRBD2. In germline, CDR1 is SGHNT, CDR2 YYREEE (reference sequence). After removal of 6 bases from V and 3 bases from J, the junction contained 5 bases not matched to a gene. This CDR3 region has 15 residues. Here the CDR3 DNA reads TGTGCCAGCACCGGCCTAGCGGGGGGCTACAATGAGCAGTTCTTC. Its translation is CASTGLAGGYNEQFF.

The sample holds a few counts of this clone. The chain joins TRBV19 to TRBJ1-1; D gene ambiguous. Germline V CDR1 and CDR2: LNHDA, SQIVND (reference sequence). The V and J ends lost 4 bases and 11 bases respectively, with 11 bases between them. This CDR3 is 11 amino acids long. CDR3 loop: CASSTSLEAFF. The CDR3 DNA follows: TGTGCCAGTAGTACGTCTTTGGAGGCTTTCTTT.

The rearrangement links TRBV6-5 to TRBJ1-6; D is unclear. From germline, CDR1 is MNHEY and CDR2 SVGAGI. V gave up 6 bases and J gave up 0 bases, with 6 bases separating them. The length of the CDR3 is 14 residues. CDR3 sequence: CASSPGSYNSPLHF. The CDR3 nucleotides are TGTGCCAGCAGCCCCGGCTCCTATAATTCACCCCTCCACTTT.

In the case of this clone: This sample also contains other DNA sequences that code for the same CDR3. This chain connects TRBV5-1 to TRBJ1-1; a weak D match, TRBD1 (6 bases). Trimming took 2 bases from V and 1 from J, leaving 9 bases between them. CDR1 SGHRS and CDR2 YFSETQ come from the germline V gene. This CDR3 is 14 amino acids long. CDR3 in DNA: TGCGCCAGCAGCTTACTACAGGGGAACACTGAAGCTTTCTTT. Translated, it gives CASSLLQGNTEAFF.

The chain has TRBV7-2 and TRBJ2-2; tentative D call: TRBD2 (6 bases). V lost 3 bases to trimming and J lost 4 bases, with 9 bases between them. The CDR3 runs to 14 residues. The V gene's germline CDR1 is SGHTA and CDR2 FQGNSA. The CDR3 nucleotides read TGTGCCAGCAGCTTCTCCGGGGGCACCGGGGAGCTGTTTTTT. Protein: CASSFSGGTGELFF.

This clone has only one observation. V is TRBV19 and J is TRBJ2-1, with 7 bases lining up with TRBD2. Germline CDR1 reads LNHDA; CDR2 reads SQIVND (reference sequence). J was trimmed by 14 bases and V by 3 bases; bases with no gene match: 16. CDR3 length: 15 amino acids. The CDR3 reads CASSIPPGRSGTKFF. CDR3 coding DNA: TGTGCCAGTAGTATTCCCCCCGGTCGTTCGGGGACTAAGTTCTTC.

The CDR3: CASSGGRLSTDTQYF. The CDR3 region has the DNA TGTGCCAGTAGTGGCGGCCGACTTAGCACAGATACGCAGTATTTT. The chain links TRBV19 to TRBJ2-3, with D unresolved. CDR1 is LNHDA, CDR2 SQIVND, per germline (reference sequence). Trimming removed 5 bases at V and 0 bases at J, with 12 bases between. CDR3 size: 15 residues.

The rearrangement uses TRBV10-1 and TRBJ2-7; tentative D call: TRBD2 (6 bases). The germline V gene has CDR1 WNHNN and CDR2 SYGVQD (reference sequence). There are 15 residues in the CDR3. Trimming shortened V by 0 bases and J by 2 bases, and 11 bases separated the two germline ends. CDR3 in amino acids: CASSESGGVTYEQYF. The CDR3 DNA follows: TGCGCCAGCAGTGAGTCGGGCGGGGTAACCTACGAGCAGTACTTC.

CDR3 DNA: TGTGCCAGCTCACGAAGTGACAGTGGGGGCCCGAACACCGGGGAGCTGTTTTTT. The encoded protein is CASSRSDSGGPNTGELFF. The V call is TRBV18, the J call TRBJ2-2; D might be TRBD1 (6 bases). CDR1 and CDR2 from the germline V gene are KGHSH and LQKENI. CDR3 size: 18 residues. V dropped 4 bases and J dropped 0 bases, with 18 bases sitting between them.

DNA for the CDR3: TGTGCCAGCAGCCTGACTCCGAGGGCAGAGACCCAGTACTTC. It encodes CASSLTPRAETQYF. The genes are TRBV3-1 (or the pseudogene TRBV3-2) and TRBJ2-5; D is perhaps TRBD2 (5 bases). V was shortened by 4 bases and J by 4 bases, with 13 bases between the two germline ends. The CDR3 consists of 14 residues. CDR1 is LGHDT, CDR2 YNNKEL, per germline (reference sequence).

The chain has TRBV4-1 and TRBJ2-1, with D possibly being TRBD2 (6 bases). V was shortened by 3 bases and J by 0 bases, with 18 bases between the two germline ends. Per the germline V gene, CDR1 is MGHRA and CDR2 is YSYEKL. The CDR3 runs to 18 residues. CDR3 DNA: TGCGCCAGCAGCCATGACGCCGGGACTCCAAGCTCCTACAATGAGCAGTTCTTC. It translates to CASSHDAGTPSSYNEQFF.

This chain uses TRBV10-2 with TRBJ2-1; 10 positions agree with TRBD1. Unmatched junction bases numbered 10, after V lost 6 bases and J lost 5 bases. Germline V gives CDR1 WSHSY, CDR2 SAAADI. CDR3 length: 16 residues. Here the CDR3 DNA reads TGCGCCAGCAGAACGCCACCGGGACAGGGGAACAATGAGCAGTTCTTC. It is translated as CASRTPPGQGNNEQFF.